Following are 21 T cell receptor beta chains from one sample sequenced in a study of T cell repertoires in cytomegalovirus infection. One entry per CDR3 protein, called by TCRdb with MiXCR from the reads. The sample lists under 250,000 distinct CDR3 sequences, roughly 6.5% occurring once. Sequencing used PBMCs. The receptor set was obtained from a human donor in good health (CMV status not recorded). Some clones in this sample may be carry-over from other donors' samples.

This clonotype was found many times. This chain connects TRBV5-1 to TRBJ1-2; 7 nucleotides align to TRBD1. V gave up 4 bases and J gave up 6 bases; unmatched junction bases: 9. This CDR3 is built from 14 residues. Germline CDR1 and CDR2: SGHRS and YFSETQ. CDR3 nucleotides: TGCGCCAGCAGCGACGCTTCCACAGGGGATGGCTACACCTTC. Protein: CASSDASTGDGYTF. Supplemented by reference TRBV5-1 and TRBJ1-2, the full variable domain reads KAGVTQTPRYLIKTRGQQVTLSCSPISGHRSVSWYQQTPGQGLQFLFEYFSETQRNKGNFPGRFSGRQFSNSRSEMNVSTLELGDSALYLCASSDASTGDGYTFGSGTRLTVV.

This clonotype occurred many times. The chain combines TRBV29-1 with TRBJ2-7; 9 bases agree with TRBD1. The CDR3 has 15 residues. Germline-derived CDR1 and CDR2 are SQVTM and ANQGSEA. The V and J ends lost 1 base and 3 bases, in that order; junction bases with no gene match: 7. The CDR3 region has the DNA TGCAGCGTTGAAGCTTCCGGGACAGGGAACTACGAGCAGTACTTC. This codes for CSVEASGTGNYEQYF.

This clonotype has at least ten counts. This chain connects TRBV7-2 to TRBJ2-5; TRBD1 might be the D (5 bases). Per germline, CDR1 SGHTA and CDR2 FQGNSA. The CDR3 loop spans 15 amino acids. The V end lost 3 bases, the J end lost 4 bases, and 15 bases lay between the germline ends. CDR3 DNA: TGTGCCAGCAGCTTGGGGTACAGGTTCGGAGAGACCCAGTACTTC. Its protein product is CASSLGYRFGETQYF.

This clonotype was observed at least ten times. CDR3 DNA: TGCAGCGTTGATCCGAGGAACACTGAAGCTTTCTTT. Translation gives CSVDPRNTEAFF. V usage is TRBV29-1 and J usage is TRBJ1-1; D is ambiguous. CDR1 is SQVTM, CDR2 ANQGSEA, per germline. The length of the CDR3 is 12 residues. V was trimmed by 3 bases and J by 1 base, leaving 6 bases between them. The full variable domain, completed using reference TRBV29-1 and TRBJ1-1, is SAVISQKPSRDICQRGTSLTIQCQVDSQVTMMFWYRQQPGQSLTLIATANQGSEATYESGFVIDKFPISRPNLTFSTLTVSNMSPEDSSIYLCSVDPRNTEAFFGQGTRLTVV.

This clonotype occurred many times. CDR3 sequence: CASTFGPAATETQYF. The CDR3 DNA reads TGTGCCAGTACATTCGGACCTGCGGCAACGGAGACCCAGTACTTC. This sequence joins TRBV6-2 or TRBV6-3 and TRBJ2-5, with no clear D. CDR1 MNHEY and CDR2 SVGEGT come from the germline V gene. This CDR3 is built from 15 residues. Trimming pared 9 bases from V and 5 bases from J, leaving 22 bases between.

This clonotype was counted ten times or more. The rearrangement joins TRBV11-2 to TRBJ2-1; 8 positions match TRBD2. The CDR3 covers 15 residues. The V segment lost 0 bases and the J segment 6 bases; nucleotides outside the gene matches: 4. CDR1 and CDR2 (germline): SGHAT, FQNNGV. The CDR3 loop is CASSLDLGTSNEQFF. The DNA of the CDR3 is TGTGCCAGCAGCTTAGATCTCGGGACTAGCAATGAGCAGTTCTTC.

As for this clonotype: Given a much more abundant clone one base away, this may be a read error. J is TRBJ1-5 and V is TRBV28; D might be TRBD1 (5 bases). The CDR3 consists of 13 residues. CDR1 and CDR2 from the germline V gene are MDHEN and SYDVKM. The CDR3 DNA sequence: TGTGCCACTTCGGGGGGTCGGAACCAGCCCCATCATTTT. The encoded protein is CATSGGRNQPHHF. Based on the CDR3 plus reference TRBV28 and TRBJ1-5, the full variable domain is DVKVTQSSRYLVKRTGEKVFLECVQDMDHENMFWYRQDPGLGLRLIYFSYDVKMKEKGDIPEGYSVSREKKERFSLILESASTNQTSMYLCATSGGRNQPHHFGDGTRLSIL.

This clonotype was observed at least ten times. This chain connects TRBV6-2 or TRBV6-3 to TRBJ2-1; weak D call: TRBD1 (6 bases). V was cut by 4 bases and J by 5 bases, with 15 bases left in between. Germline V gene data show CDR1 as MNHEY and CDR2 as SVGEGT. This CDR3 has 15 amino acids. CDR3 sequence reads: CASSSQGIPDNEQFF. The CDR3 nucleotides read TGTGCCAGCAGTTCCCAGGGGATTCCTGACAATGAGCAGTTCTTC.

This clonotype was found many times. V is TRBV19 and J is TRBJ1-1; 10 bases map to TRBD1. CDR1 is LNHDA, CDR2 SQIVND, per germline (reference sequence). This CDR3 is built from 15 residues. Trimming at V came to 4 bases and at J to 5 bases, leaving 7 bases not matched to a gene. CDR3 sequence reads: CASSTTDRGSTEAFF. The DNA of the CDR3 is TGTGCCAGTAGTACCACGGACAGGGGGTCAACTGAAGCTTTCTTT.

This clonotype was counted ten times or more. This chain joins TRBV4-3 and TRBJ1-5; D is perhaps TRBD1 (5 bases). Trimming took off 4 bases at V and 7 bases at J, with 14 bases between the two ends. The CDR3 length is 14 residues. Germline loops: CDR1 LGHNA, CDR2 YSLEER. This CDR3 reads CASSLSGGAQPQHF. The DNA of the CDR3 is TGCGCCAGCAGCCTTAGTGGCGGGGCACAGCCCCAGCATTTT.

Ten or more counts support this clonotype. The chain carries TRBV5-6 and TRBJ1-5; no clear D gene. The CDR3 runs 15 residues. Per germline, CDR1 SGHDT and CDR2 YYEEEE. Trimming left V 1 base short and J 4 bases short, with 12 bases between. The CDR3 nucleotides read TGTGCCAGCAGCTTGTGGCCGGAGCCAAATCAGCCCCAGCATTTT. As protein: CASSLWPEPNQPQHF.

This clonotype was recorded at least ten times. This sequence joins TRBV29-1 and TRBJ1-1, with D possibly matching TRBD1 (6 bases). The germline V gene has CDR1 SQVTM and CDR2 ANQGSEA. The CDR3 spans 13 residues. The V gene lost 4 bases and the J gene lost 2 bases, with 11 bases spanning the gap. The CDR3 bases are TGCAGCGTTGGACAGACAGGTAACACTGAAGCTTTCTTT. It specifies CSVGQTGNTEAFF.

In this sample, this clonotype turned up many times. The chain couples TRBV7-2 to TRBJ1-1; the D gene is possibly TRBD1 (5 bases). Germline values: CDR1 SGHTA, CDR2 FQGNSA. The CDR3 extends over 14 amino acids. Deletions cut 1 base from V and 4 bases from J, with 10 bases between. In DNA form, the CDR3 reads TGTGCCAGCAGCTTAGTAACGGGGGGCACTGAAGCTTTCTTT. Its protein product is CASSLVTGGTEAFF.

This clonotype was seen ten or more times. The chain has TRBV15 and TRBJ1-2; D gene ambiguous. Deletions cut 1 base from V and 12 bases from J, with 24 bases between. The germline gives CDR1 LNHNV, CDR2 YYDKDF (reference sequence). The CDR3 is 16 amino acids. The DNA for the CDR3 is TGTGCCACCAGCAGAGGGGTGGGTTCATGGACGGCAGTTGACACCTTC. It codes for CATSRGVGSWTAVDTF.

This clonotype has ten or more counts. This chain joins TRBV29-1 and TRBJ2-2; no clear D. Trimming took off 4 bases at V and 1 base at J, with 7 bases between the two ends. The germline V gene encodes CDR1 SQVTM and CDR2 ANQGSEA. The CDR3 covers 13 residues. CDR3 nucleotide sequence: TGCAGCGTTGGTGCGGAGAACACCGGGGAGCTGTTTTTT. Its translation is CSVGAENTGELFF.

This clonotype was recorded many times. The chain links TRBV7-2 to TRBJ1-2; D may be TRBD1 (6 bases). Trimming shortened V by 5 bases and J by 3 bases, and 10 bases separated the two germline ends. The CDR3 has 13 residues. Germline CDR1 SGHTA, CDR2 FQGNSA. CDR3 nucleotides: TGTGCCAGCAGCCCGACAGGAGACTATGGCTACACCTTC. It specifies CASSPTGDYGYTF.

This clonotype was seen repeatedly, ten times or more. The CDR3 DNA reads TGTGCCAGCAGCTTGGAGCAAAGGAACACTGAAGCTTTCTTT. Translating it yields CASSLEQRNTEAFF. The chain recombines TRBV5-8 with TRBJ1-1; D gene unclear. Looked up from germline, CDR1 is SGHTS and CDR2 is YDEGEE. Trimming cost V 0 bases and J 1 base, with 7 bases left between them. The CDR3 runs to 14 residues.

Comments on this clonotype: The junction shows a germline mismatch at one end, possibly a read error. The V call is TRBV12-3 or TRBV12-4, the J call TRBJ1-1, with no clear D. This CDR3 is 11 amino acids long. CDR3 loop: CTSSSNTEAFF. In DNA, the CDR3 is TGTACCAGCAGTTCTAACACTGAAGCTTTCTTT.

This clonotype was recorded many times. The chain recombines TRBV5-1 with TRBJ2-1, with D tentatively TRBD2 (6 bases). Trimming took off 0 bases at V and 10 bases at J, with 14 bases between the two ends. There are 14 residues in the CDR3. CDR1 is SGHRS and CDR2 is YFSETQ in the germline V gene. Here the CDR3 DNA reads TGCGCCAGCAGCTTGGCCGGAGGGCCCAAAGAGCAGTTCTTC. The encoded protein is CASSLAGGPKEQFF.

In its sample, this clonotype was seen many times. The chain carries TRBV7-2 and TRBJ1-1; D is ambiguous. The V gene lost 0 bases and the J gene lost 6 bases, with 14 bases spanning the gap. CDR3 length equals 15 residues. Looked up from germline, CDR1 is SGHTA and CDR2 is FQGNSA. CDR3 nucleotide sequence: TGTGCCAGCAGCTTAGCCGTTGAGCTAATCTCTGAAGCTTTCTTT. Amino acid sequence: CASSLAVELISEAFF.

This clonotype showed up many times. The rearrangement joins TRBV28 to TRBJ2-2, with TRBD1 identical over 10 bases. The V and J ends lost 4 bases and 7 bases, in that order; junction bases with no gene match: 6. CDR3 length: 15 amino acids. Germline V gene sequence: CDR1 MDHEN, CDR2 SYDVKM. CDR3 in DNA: TGTGCCAGCAGTTCCGACAGGGGGCGAGGCGGGGAGCTGTTTTTT. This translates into CASSSDRGRGGELFF.